Presented here are 27 T cell receptor beta chains from one specimen sequenced in a study of blood T cell repertoires in COVID-19. Method: immunoSEQ multiplex PCR; TCRdb's copy keeps in-frame clones and lacks some. The table has 250,000 to 300,000 clones, around 89% seen once; the top ten hold roughly 2%. The material sequenced was PBMCs or T cells enriched from blood (not recorded which). These receptors were obtained from a woman aged 55-70 years in a cohort exposed to, infected with or recovered from COVID-19 (not recorded which).

The genes are TRBV9 and TRBJ1-4; 8 nucleotides align to TRBD1. Per the germline V gene, CDR1 is SGDLS and CDR2 is YYNGEE. Unmatched junction bases numbered 2, after V lost 4 bases and J lost 0 bases. The CDR3 has 15 amino acids. Here the CDR3 DNA reads TGTGCCAGCAGCCCGGGACAGGCAACTAATGAAAAACTGTTTTTT. It is translated as CASSPGQATNEKLFF.

As DNA, the CDR3 is TGCGCCAGCAGCTTGACAGGTAACCCAAGAACGGATGGCTACACCTTC. It codes for CASSLTGNPRTDGYTF. The chain carries TRBV5-1 and TRBJ1-2, with a weak D call TRBD1 (5 bases). The CDR3 contains 16 residues. V was clipped by 1 base and J by 6 bases, with 19 bases between them. CDR1 is SGHRS, CDR2 YFSETQ, per germline.

This clone was recorded a few times. The chain uses TRBV3-1 (or the pseudogene TRBV3-2) and TRBJ2-3, with 7 bases identical to TRBD2. This CDR3 comprises 15 residues. The germline gives CDR1 LGHDT, CDR2 YNNKEL (reference sequence). V lost 0 bases to trimming and J lost 2 bases; unmatched junction nucleotides: 2. The CDR3 bases are TGTGCCAGCAGCCAAGATGCGGGAGTCACAGATACGCAGTATTTT. It encodes CASSQDAGVTDTQYF.

In this sample, this clone turned up once. Other DNA sequences in this sample translate to the same CDR3. This chain joins TRBV30 and TRBJ2-5; D is perhaps TRBD1 (5 bases). Trimming took off 2 bases at V and 1 base at J, with 8 bases between the two ends. This CDR3 is built from 13 residues. Germline CDR1 GTSNPN, CDR2 SVGIG (reference sequence). The CDR3 DNA is TGTGCCTGGAGTAAGGGGTTCCAAGAGACCCAGTACTTC. Translation gives CAWSKGFQETQYF.

The chain uses TRBV6-5 and TRBJ1-5, with TRBD1 as a possible D gene (5 bases). The CDR3 has 14 amino acids. Trimming left V 0 bases short and J 6 bases short, with 9 bases between. Per the germline V gene, CDR1 is MNHEY and CDR2 is SVGAGI. The DNA of the CDR3 is TGTGCCAGCAGTTACTCCAGGGAGGGTCAGCCCCAGCATTTT. Residues: CASSYSREGQPQHF.

This chain links TRBV19 with TRBJ1-1, with D hard to call. CDR1 LNHDA and CDR2 SQIVND come from the germline V gene (reference sequence). V lost 2 bases, J lost 2 bases, and 12 bases lay in between. The CDR3 contains 15 residues. The DNA of the CDR3 is TGTGCCAGTAGTATATCACGGGCGGGTAACACTGAAGCTTTCTTT. It is translated as CASSISRAGNTEAFF.

This clone has at least ten counts. The V and J genes are TRBV18 and TRBJ2-7; 14 positions agree with TRBD2. Trimming removed 3 bases from V and 2 bases from J; junction bases left unmatched: 15. The CDR3 totals 20 residues. CDR1 and CDR2 from the germline V gene are KGHSH and LQKENI. The CDR3 region is CASSPPLMRTSGRPAYEQYF. For the CDR3, the DNA is TGTGCCAGCTCACCCCCGCTCATGAGGACTAGCGGGAGGCCAGCCTACGAGCAGTACTTC.

This chain connects TRBV19 to TRBJ2-5; D gene ambiguous. V was cut by 6 bases and J by 2 bases, with 13 bases left in between. Germline values: CDR1 LNHDA, CDR2 SQIVND (reference sequence). The CDR3 loop spans 14 amino acids. CDR3 amino acids: CASRMWAWQETQYF. In DNA form, the CDR3 reads TGTGCCAGTAGGATGTGGGCCTGGCAAGAGACCCAGTACTTC.

This chain uses TRBV7-9 with TRBJ2-7; the match to TRBD1 covers 12 bases. Trimming at V came to 7 bases and at J to 7 bases, leaving 14 bases not matched to a gene. CDR1 is SEHNR, CDR2 FQNEAQ, per germline (reference sequence). The length of the CDR3 is 16 residues. The CDR3 DNA reads as TGTGCCAGCACCCTTCCCCAGGGACAGGGGGCGGGGGAGCAGTACTTC. It yields the protein CASTLPQGQGAGEQYF.

The chain links TRBV6-5 to TRBJ2-7; D call uncertain. CDR1 and CDR2 from the germline V gene are MNHEY and SVGAGI. V was clipped by 4 bases and J by 0 bases, with 4 bases between them. CDR3 length: 12 amino acids. The CDR3 DNA reads TGTGCCAGCAGTTTGGCCTCCTACGAGCAGTACTTC. It encodes CASSLASYEQYF.

The rearrangement joins TRBV4-3 to TRBJ2-1, with 7 bases lining up with TRBD2. V trimming: 6 bases; J trimming: 5 bases; junction bases outside the gene matches: 4. Germline V gives CDR1 LGHNA, CDR2 YSLEER. The CDR3 runs to 13 residues. CDR3 nucleotides: TGCGCCAGCAGGGGCGGGAGTAACAATGAGCAGTTCTTC. Translated: CASRGGSNNEQFF.

In nucleotides, the CDR3 is TGTGCTAGTGGTCGGGGACAGATAGCGGGAGTAGAGACCCAGTACTTC. This encodes CASGRGQIAGVETQYF. The chain is built from TRBV12-5 and TRBJ2-5; 9 bases are shared with TRBD2. This CDR3 contains 16 residues. Germline CDR1 is LGHNT and CDR2 is FRNRAP. V dropped 5 bases and J dropped 4; count of bases not matched to a gene: 11.

This clone was seen just once. The chain combines TRBV9 with TRBJ2-1; the match to TRBD2 covers 9 bases. The CDR3 sequence is 16 residues long. The V gene end was trimmed by 0 bases and the J gene end by 12 bases; junction bases not matched to a gene: 13. Germline CDR1 is SGDLS and CDR2 is YYNGEE. The CDR3 DNA sequence: TGTGCCAGCAGCGTAGAACTGCGGGAGGGCCGAGGTAGGCAGTTCTTC. Translated, it gives CASSVELREGRGRQFF. Full variable domain (remainder filled in from reference TRBV9 and TRBJ2-1): DSGVTQTPKHLITATGQRVTLRCSPRSGDLSVYWYQQSLDQGLQFLIQYYNGEERAKGNILERFSAQQFPDLHSELNLSSLELGDSALYFCASSVELREGRGRQFFGPGTRLTVL.

The CDR3 loop is CASSRLGLAGDRDTQYF. In DNA, the CDR3 is TGTGCCAGCAGCCGACTAGGACTAGCGGGAGATCGGGATACGCAGTATTTT. The rearrangement uses TRBV4-2 and TRBJ2-3; 13 bases agree with TRBD2. CDR3 length equals 17 residues. Germline values: CDR1 LGHNA, CDR2 YNFKEQ. With V trimmed by 4 bases and J by 6 bases, 10 bases remained unmatched.

This chain connects TRBV19 to TRBJ2-1; 11 nucleotides align to TRBD2. V was pared by 5 bases and J by 8 bases, with 14 bases of the junction left unmatched. This CDR3 region has 17 residues. Germline CDR1 and CDR2: LNHDA and SQIVND (reference sequence). The CDR3: CASSVTLAGGPPDEQFF. The CDR3 DNA sequence: TGTGCCAGTAGTGTTACCTTAGCGGGAGGGCCACCGGATGAGCAGTTCTTC.

The chain carries TRBV10-3 and TRBJ1-5; D gene unclear. CDR3 size: 15 residues. V was clipped by 2 bases and J by 3 bases, with 11 bases between them. CDR1 and CDR2 from the germline V gene are ENHRY and SYGVKD. This CDR3 is CAISEGTSINQPQHF. DNA of the CDR3: TGTGCCATCAGTGAGGGCACCTCCATCAATCAGCCCCAGCATTTT.

J is TRBJ1-1 and V is TRBV4-1; D may be TRBD1 (6 bases). The CDR3 loop spans 16 amino acids. Germline values: CDR1 MGHRA, CDR2 YSYEKL. V was trimmed by 0 bases and J by 4 bases, leaving 15 bases between them. The CDR3 DNA is TGCGCCAGCAGCCAAGAAGCAGGGGCCAAGGGCACTGAAGCTTTCTTT. Its translation is CASSQEAGAKGTEAFF.

V usage is TRBV11-1 and J usage is TRBJ2-4; 10 positions agree with TRBD2. The CDR3 runs to 16 residues. V lost 5 bases and J lost 3; bases outside the gene matches: 7. Germline V gene data show CDR1 as SGHAT and CDR2 as FQDESV (reference sequence). The CDR3 bases are TGTGCCAGCAGCCTAGGGACTAGCGCCGGCAAAAACATTCAGTACTTC. It is translated as CASSLGTSAGKNIQYF.

The chain joins TRBV5-4 to TRBJ1-4; D call uncertain. This CDR3 contains 16 residues. Trimming left V 4 bases short and J 0 bases short, with 13 bases between. Germline V gene sequence: CDR1 SGHNT, CDR2 YYREEE (reference sequence). The CDR3 sequence is CASSPMPGATNEKLFF. The DNA for the CDR3 is TGTGCCAGCAGCCCGATGCCCGGAGCAACTAATGAAAAACTGTTTTTT.

The chain recombines TRBV19 with TRBJ2-3, with 7 bases fitting TRBD2. CDR3 length: 17 residues. With 7 bases clipped from V and 0 bases from J, the junction kept 13 bases outside the gene matches. Germline V gene lookup returns CDR1 LNHDA and CDR2 SQIVND (reference sequence). The DNA of the CDR3 is TGTGCCAGTATGGGGGGAGGGACCGCCACTAGCACAGATACGCAGTATTTT. This translates into CASMGGGTATSTDTQYF.

The gene calls are TRBV7-6 and TRBJ1-6, with TRBD1 identical over 9 bases. The germline CDR1 and CDR2 sequences are SGHVS and FNYEAQ. CDR3 length: 14 amino acids. V shed 4 bases and J 8 bases; nucleotides not matched to a gene: 3. CDR3 DNA: TGTGCCAGCAGCTCCGGGACAGGGTATTCACCCCTCCACTTT. This translates into CASSSGTGYSPLHF.

J is TRBJ2-7 and V is TRBV5-1; 12 bases align to TRBD1. Germline trimming cut 0 bases from V and 5 bases from J; bases unmatched to any gene: 6. CDR3 length: 16 amino acids. CDR1 SGHRS and CDR2 YFSETQ come from the germline V gene. The CDR3 coding sequence is TGCGCCAGCAGCTTGGGGGGACAGGGGGCGAGGAACGAGCAGTACTTC. Its translation: CASSLGGQGARNEQYF.

The V call is TRBV27, the J call TRBJ2-1; 16 nucleotides match TRBD2. Germline V gene data show CDR1 as MNHEY and CDR2 as SMNVEV (reference sequence). The CDR3 runs 14 residues. Trimming cost V 6 bases and J 10 bases; bases outside gene matches: 3. This chain's CDR3 is CASRGLAGGREQFF. The CDR3 DNA reads TGTGCCAGCAGGGGACTAGCGGGAGGGCGGGAGCAGTTCTTC.

This rearrangement joins TRBV7-9 to TRBJ1-4, with 7 bases fitting TRBD1. From germline, CDR1 is SEHNR and CDR2 FQNEAQ (reference sequence). The V and J ends lost 3 bases and 7 bases, in that order; junction bases with no gene match: 8. This CDR3 comprises 15 residues. In DNA, the CDR3 is TGTGCCAGCAGCTTTGGATCAGGGGGAGGTGAAAAACTGTTTTTT. Residues: CASSFGSGGGEKLFF.

The rearrangement links TRBV5-6 to TRBJ1-1, with D maybe TRBD1 (6 bases). The germline V and J ends were trimmed by 4 bases and 5 bases, with 15 bases remaining between them. Germline CDR1 reads SGHDT; CDR2 reads YYEEEE. CDR3 length: 14 amino acids. In DNA form, the CDR3 reads TGTGCCAGCAGCCTCCGACAGGTTGGAACTGAAGCTTTCTTT. It is translated as CASSLRQVGTEAFF. Using reference TRBV5-6 and TRBJ1-1 for the parts outside the CDR3, the full variable domain is DAGVTQSPTHLIKTRGQQVTLRCSPKSGHDTVSWYQQALGQGPQFIFQYYEEEERQRGNFPDRFSGHQFPNYSSELNVNALLLGDSALYLCASSLRQVGTEAFFGQGTRLTVV.

The rearrangement links TRBV4-1 to TRBJ2-5; 8 bases agree with TRBD2. V lost 2 bases to trimming and J lost 4 bases; unmatched junction nucleotides: 12. This CDR3 is 17 amino acids long. CDR1 is MGHRA and CDR2 is YSYEKL in the germline V gene. CDR3 in DNA: TGCGCCAGCAGCCAATCTGTAGCGGGACACCTCCGAGAGACCCAGTACTTC. It is translated as CASSQSVAGHLRETQYF.

The V gene is TRBV4-1, the J gene TRBJ1-4; 11 nucleotides line up with TRBD1. The germline gives CDR1 MGHRA, CDR2 YSYEKL. V lost 4 bases to trimming and J lost 7 bases; unmatched junction nucleotides: 5. This CDR3 region has 15 residues. CDR3 sequence reads: CASSPRTGGFEKLFF. CDR3 nucleotides: TGCGCCAGCAGCCCTCGGACAGGGGGCTTTGAAAAACTGTTTTTT.